This is a list of T cell receptor beta chains from one sample in a study of T cell repertoires in cytomegalovirus infection. MiXCR, applied by TCRdb to the reads, yields one record per CDR3 protein. Among 310,000 or so distinct CDR3 sequences listed, around 10% were seen once. Sequenced input: PBMCs. The source is a human donor in good health (CMV status not recorded). Some clones in this sample may be carry-over from other donors' samples. The CDR3 runs from the conserved cysteine through the conserved F or W. D genes are given only for firm matches. The size entry is marked missing in some rows and otherwise reads once, few, many or a size class.

. . TRBJ1-1 TRBV6-2/TRBV6-3 CASSYSAQGYTEAFF TGTGCCAGCAGTTACTCGGCTCAGGGGTACACTGAAGCTTTCTTT
. TRBD1 TRBJ2-7 TRBV20-1 CSARTRTGTYEQYF TGCAGTGCTAGAACCAGGACAGGGACCTACGAGCAGTACTTC
many . TRBJ1-4 TRBV6-5 CASSYSSGEKLFF TGTGCCAGCAGTTACTCAAGCGGGGAAAAACTGTTTTTT
few . TRBJ1-3 TRBV12-3/TRBV12-4 CASSSSRAGNTIYF TGTGCCAGCAGTTCGAGCAGGGCTGGAAACACCATATATTTT
. . TRBJ2-2 TRBV15 CATSREPGQPGTGELFF TGTGCCACCAGCAGAGAACCCGGACAGCCAGGGACCGGGGAGCTGTTTTTT
. . TRBJ2-2 TRBV28 CASGPTGPNTGELFF TGTGCCAGCGGTCCTACGGGGCCAAACACCGGGGAGCTGTTTTTT
. . TRBJ1-5 TRBV20-1 CSASPGSQPQHF TGCAGTGCTAGTCCAGGGTCCCAGCCCCAGCATTTT
. . TRBJ2-4 TRBV13 CASSSLQGRAKNIQYF TGTGCCAGCAGCTCGCTACAGGGAAGGGCCAAAAACATTCAGTACTTC
many TRBD1 TRBJ1-2 TRBV29-1 CSVRTGDYGYTF TGCAGCGTCCGGACAGGCGACTATGGCTACACCTTC
many TRBD1 TRBJ2-3 TRBV7-2 CASSPDRGGADTQYF TGTGCCAGCAGCCCGGACAGGGGAGGCGCAGATACGCAGTATTTT
many . TRBJ1-1 TRBV7-2 CASSLFPRGAEAFF TGTGCCAGCAGCTTATTCCCCAGGGGCGCTGAAGCTTTCTTT
many TRBD2 TRBJ2-3 TRBV4-1 CASSQGLAGSGATQYF TGCGCCAGCAGCCAAGGCCTAGCGGGGAGTGGAGCGACGCAGTATTTT
few TRBD2 TRBJ2-1 TRBV20-1 CSARALAGVRPEQFF TGCAGTGCTAGGGCTCTAGCGGGGGTTCGCCCGGAGCAGTTCTTC
. TRBD1 TRBJ1-2 TRBV7-9 CASSYGTGSALYGYTF TGTGCCAGCAGCTACGGGACAGGGTCTGCGCTTTACGGCTACACCTTC
many . TRBJ2-1 TRBV29-1 CSVLGRVSYNEQFF TGCAGCGTTCTCGGCAGGGTCTCCTACAATGAGCAGTTCTTC
. TRBD1 TRBJ2-5 TRBV19 CASRLTGPARETQYF TGTGCCAGTAGATTGACAGGGCCAGCGAGGGAGACCCAGTACTTC
many TRBD2 TRBJ2-1 TRBV6-2/TRBV6-3 CASSPGTSDYIAYNEQFF TGTGCCAGCAGTCCCGGGACTAGCGATTACATAGCGTACAATGAGCAGTTCTTC
few TRBD1 TRBJ1-2 TRBV20-1 CSARAPGTGKRYGYTF TGCAGTGCTAGAGCCCCCGGGACAGGAAAACGTTATGGCTACACCTTC
many . TRBJ2-3 TRBV10-3 CAIRDRDPSTDTQYF TGTGCCATCAGAGACCGGGACCCTAGCACAGATACGCAGTATTTT
many TRBD1 TRBJ1-2 TRBV7-9 CASSSKTGIYEGYTF TGTGCCAGCAGCTCAAAGACAGGGATCTACGAGGGCTACACCTTC
few . TRBJ2-6 TRBV29-1 CSVEEITGFHSGANVLTF TGCAGCGTTGAAGAGATTACAGGGTTTCACTCTGGGGCCAACGTCCTGACTTTC
many TRBD1 TRBJ1-5 TRBV6-1 CASRASAGGLSNQPQHF TGTGCCAGCAGGGCCTCAGCAGGGGGCCTGAGCAATCAGCCCCAGCATTTT
many . TRBJ2-2 TRBV7-2 CASSLGLGTAELFF TGTGCCAGCAGCTTAGGGTTGGGGACGGCCGAGCTGTTTTTT
few . TRBJ1-6 TRBV16 CASSQAIQGALHF TGTGCCAGCAGCCAAGCAATACAGGGTGCCCTCCACTTT
few . TRBJ2-2 TRBV20-1 CSAFQRGELFF TGCAGTGCTTTCCAGAGAGGGGAGCTGTTTTTT
many TRBD1 TRBJ2-1 TRBV6-1 CASSGAFGTGRNEQFF TGTGCCAGCAGTGGAGCGTTTGGGACAGGGAGGAATGAGCAGTTCTTC
many . TRBJ2-3 TRBV5-1 CASSTGLTTDTQYF TGCGCCAGCAGCACGGGCCTCACCACAGATACGCAGTATTTT
many . TRBJ1-2 TRBV7-9 CASRQGGQLFGGYTF TGTGCCAGCAGACAAGGGGGTCAGTTATTTGGTGGCTACACCTTC
. . TRBJ1-1 TRBV9 CASSVGGTKGDTEAFF TGTGCCAGCAGCGTAGGAGGGACAAAGGGGGACACTGAAGCTTTCTTT
many . TRBJ2-5 TRBV6-2/TRBV6-3 CASSQAETQYF TGTGCCAGCAGCCAAGCGGAGACCCAGTACTTC
many . TRBJ2-1 TRBV7-9 CASSLVPGTVNEQFF TGTGCCAGCAGCTTAGTGCCCGGGACTGTCAATGAGCAGTTCTTC
many . TRBJ2-5 TRBV20-1 CSARLGGETQYF TGCAGTGCTAGATTAGGGGGTGAGACCCAGTACTTC
many . TRBJ1-1 TRBV6-5 CASSGPWNTEAFF TGTGCCAGCAGTGGGCCGTGGAACACTGAAGCTTTCTTT
many . TRBJ1-6 TRBV14 CASSHADYRINSPLHF TGTGCCAGCAGCCATGCTGATTACAGAATAAATTCACCCCTCCACTTT
. . TRBJ2-1 TRBV5-1 CASSLRTLGNEQFF TGCGCCAGCAGCTTGAGGACTCTGGGCAATGAGCAGTTCTTC
many . TRBJ1-1 TRBV12-3/TRBV12-4 CASTQWDGNTEAFF TGTGCCAGCACTCAATGGGACGGGAACACTGAAGCTTTCTTT
many TRBD2 TRBJ2-1 TRBV7-9 CASSFLAGGPYNEQFF TGTGCCAGCAGCTTCTTAGCGGGGGGGCCCTACAATGAGCAGTTCTTC
many . TRBJ1-1 TRBV6-2/TRBV6-3 CASSYRSNTEAFF TGTGCCAGCAGTTACCGGTCGAACACTGAAGCTTTCTTT
many TRBD2 TRBJ2-3 TRBV18 CASSPGRINTDTQYF TGTGCCAGCTCACCCGGGAGGATTAACACAGATACGCAGTATTTT
many . TRBJ1-4 TRBV7-2 CASSPDPSTNEKLFF TGTGCCAGCAGCCCTGACCCCTCAACTAATGAAAAACTGTTTTTT
many . TRBJ2-1 TRBV20-1 CSASTRGAGSYNEQFF TGCAGTGCTAGCACCAGGGGCGCCGGCTCCTACAATGAGCAGTTCTTC
many . TRBJ1-5 TRBV7-2 CASSLRGGYDHSNQPQHF TGTGCCAGCAGCTTACGGGGGGGCTATGATCATAGCAATCAGCCCCAGCATTTT
few TRBD1 TRBJ2-2 TRBV10-3 CAIRTGWTGELFF TGTGCCATCAGGACAGGGTGGACCGGGGAGCTGTTTTTT
many . TRBJ1-1 TRBV6-1 CASSTRQYMNTEAFF TGTGCCAGCAGTACCCGACAGTATATGAACACTGAAGCTTTCTTT
many . TRBJ1-2 TRBV7-9 CASSVSDYGYTF TGTGCCAGCAGCGTTTCAGACTATGGCTACACCTTC
. . TRBJ1-1 TRBV7-2 CASSLMSGAGGLLAEAFF TGTGCCAGCAGCCTAATGTCGGGGGCCGGGGGGTTATTGGCTGAAGCTTTCTTT
. . TRBJ2-2 TRBV28 CASSWNSGELFF TGTGCCAGCAGCTGGAATTCCGGGGAGCTGTTTTTT
few . TRBJ1-5 TRBV20-1 CSARVRGDGQPQHF TGCAGTGCTAGAGTGCGGGGGGATGGTCAGCCCCAGCATTTT
few TRBD2 TRBJ2-1 TRBV2 CASRASGGAYNEQFF TGTGCCAGCAGAGCTAGCGGGGGGGCCTACAATGAGCAGTTCTTC
many . TRBJ1-1 TRBV18 CASSPPGTHQRNTEAFF TGTGCCAGCTCACCGCCTGGGACACATCAAAGGAACACTGAAGCTTTCTTT
many . TRBJ2-7 TRBV27 CASSLLGGHQYF TGTGCCAGCAGTTTATTAGGAGGACACCAGTACTTC
medium-sized . TRBJ1-5 TRBV28 CASSPKFFVRGNQPQHF TGTGCCAGCAGTCCTAAGTTTTTTGTGAGGGGTAATCAGCCCCAGCATTTT
many . TRBJ2-4 TRBV15 CATSRVGLAKNIQYF TGTGCCACCAGCAGAGTGGGGCTAGCCAAAAACATTCAGTACTTC
many . TRBJ1-1 TRBV5-4 CASSQGPSGNTEAFF TGTGCCAGCAGCCAGGGTCCCAGTGGAAACACTGAAGCTTTCTTT
many . TRBJ1-3 TRBV7-3 CASSLTGLSGNTIYF TGTGCCAGCAGCTTAACAGGGCTCTCTGGAAACACCATATATTTT